A single sample gave rise to the 23 T cell receptor beta chains below, sequenced in a study of blood T cells in healthy people across ages. Together with a sample-barcoded 5' primer, a J-beta primer mix was included in a second PCR lasting roughly 6 to 12 cycles. MiXCR, applied by TCRdb to the 5' RACE reads, yields one record per CDR3 protein. The data show under 2,000,000 distinct CDR3 sequences, less than 50% seen once. Material: blood. These receptor sequences come from a woman aged 40-49 years in good health.

This chain connects TRBV27 to TRBJ2-7; the D call may be TRBD1 or TRBD2 (5 bases each). CDR1 is MNHEY, CDR2 SMNVEV, per germline (reference sequence). This CDR3 is 15 amino acids long. Trimming removed 0 bases at V and 7 bases at J, with 16 bases between. The CDR3 bases are TGTGCCAGCAGTTTATCGTCCGGGGCGCCCACAGAGCAGTACTTC. Its translation is CASSLSSGAPTEQYF.

The chain recombines TRBV9 with TRBJ2-7; D is ambiguous. Trimming stripped 4 bases from V and 7 bases from J, with 30 bases between. The CDR3 sequence is 18 residues long. CDR1 SGDLS and CDR2 YYNGEE come from the germline V gene. CDR3: CASSSDKIEPSQYNEQYF. Here the CDR3 DNA reads TGTGCCAGCAGCTCAGACAAGATTGAGCCCAGCCAATATAATGAGCAGTACTTC.

This clonotype was counted a single time. Sequence at one end of the junction differs from germline and may be a read error. The V gene is TRBV6-6, the J gene TRBJ2-7; D not resolved. CDR1 MNHNY and CDR2 SVGAGI come from the germline V gene (reference sequence). This CDR3 is built from 14 residues. The CDR3 sequence is CACSYDRSTYEQYF. In nucleotides, the CDR3 is TGTGCCTGCAGTTACGACCGCAGCACCTACGAGCAGTACTTC.

As to this clonotype: One junction end does not reproduce the germline sequence, and a read error may be involved. The rearrangement links TRBV4-2 to TRBJ2-3, with D perhaps being TRBD1 or TRBD2 (6 bases each). CDR1 and CDR2 from the germline V gene are LGHNA and YNFKEQ. CDR3 size: 15 residues. For the CDR3, the DNA is TGTGCCGGCAGCCAAGGTGGAGGGGGACCAGATACGCAGTATTTT. Protein: CAGSQGGGGPDTQYF.

V gene TRBV20-1 combines with J gene TRBJ1-2; D remains unclear. Germline CDR1 and CDR2: DFQATT and SNEGSKA (reference sequence). This CDR3 is 16 amino acids long. Trimming removed 7 bases from V and 5 bases from J, with 26 bases in between. The CDR3 DNA reads TGCAGTGTTAAAAGACGGCCACAACGGGTCGATTATGGCTACACCTTC. Its translation: CSVKRRPQRVDYGYTF.

The chain is built from TRBV28 and TRBJ2-1; no definite D call. The CDR3 consists of 12 residues. V lost 9 bases, J lost 6 bases, and 12 bases lay in between. CDR1 is MDHEN and CDR2 is SYDVKM in the germline V gene. CDR3 protein: CASGLIANEQFF. CDR3 nucleotide sequence: TGTGCCAGTGGGTTAATAGCCAATGAGCAGTTCTTC.

V and J are TRBV29-1 and TRBJ2-7, with D perhaps being TRBD1 or TRBD2 (5 bases each). The CDR3 extends over 14 amino acids. V lost 6 bases and J 2 bases, leaving 17 bases between the germline ends. Germline values: CDR1 SQVTM, CDR2 ANQGSEA. The DNA of the CDR3 is TGCAGCGTGGACGACCGGGACGGTGCCTACGAGCAGTACTTC. Translated, it gives CSVDDRDGAYEQYF.

V is TRBV7-2 and J is TRBJ2-5, with D tentatively TRBD1 (6 bases). The CDR3 length is 16 residues. V was trimmed by 3 bases and J by 7 bases, leaving 21 bases between them. Per the germline V gene, CDR1 is SGHTA and CDR2 is FQGNSA. In DNA form, the CDR3 reads TGTGCCAGCAGCTTCTGGGGACCACAGGGCCCGACGACCCAGTACTTC. It encodes CASSFWGPQGPTTQYF.

As to this clonotype: The final CDR3 position lacks the conserved phenylalanine or tryptophan, pointing to a likely read error. The chain joins TRBV7-6 to TRBJ2-7; D unresolved. Trimming took 1 base from V and 1 from J, leaving 11 bases between them. The germline CDR1 and CDR2 sequences are SGHVS and FNYEAQ. This CDR3 region has 15 residues. This chain's CDR3 is CASSLGAGASYEQYL. DNA of the CDR3: TGTGCCAGCAGCTTAGGTGCCGGAGCATCCTACGAGCAGTACTTA.

The table lists this clonotype with a few counts. The J gene is TRBJ2-5, the V gene TRBV2; TRBD1 aligns across 7 bases. Unmatched junction bases numbered 12, after V lost 7 bases and J lost 4 bases. The CDR3 runs to 15 residues. CDR1 is SNHLY, CDR2 FYNNEI, per germline. CDR3 region: CASTRDSPRTETQYF. In DNA form, the CDR3 reads TGTGCCAGCACCCGGGACAGTCCGAGAACAGAGACCCAGTACTTC.

The rearrangement joins TRBV6-1 to TRBJ2-1; TRBD1 is a possible D gene (6 bases). There are 15 residues in the CDR3. The ends were cut back, 6 bases at V and 0 bases at J, with 12 bases in the middle. The germline V gene has CDR1 MNHNS and CDR2 SASEGT. The CDR3 sequence: CASRITGSSYNEQFF. CDR3 DNA sequence: TGTGCCAGCAGAATTACAGGGAGCTCCTACAATGAGCAGTTCTTC.

The rearrangement uses TRBV18 and TRBJ1-2; D is perhaps TRBD1 (5 bases). The germline CDR1 and CDR2 sequences are KGHSH and LQKENI. CDR3 length equals 15 residues. Trimming left V 3 bases short and J 2 bases short, with 13 bases between. The CDR3 loop is CASSPSKGMNYGYTF. The CDR3 nucleotides read TGTGCCAGCTCACCGTCGAAGGGGATGAACTATGGCTACACCTTC.

The gene calls are TRBV20-1 and TRBJ2-3; 10 bases are a match to TRBD2. CDR1 is DFQATT and CDR2 is SNEGSKA in the germline V gene (reference sequence). Trimming at V came to 6 bases and at J to 4 bases, leaving 10 bases not matched to a gene. This CDR3 comprises 15 residues. CDR3 coding DNA: TGCAGTGCCACCCTAGCGGGGGCACTTTCAGATACGCAGTATTTT. This translates into CSATLAGALSDTQYF.

This sequence joins TRBV9 and TRBJ2-1; D remains unclear. Germline CDR1 reads SGDLS; CDR2 reads YYNGEE. The CDR3 contains 13 residues. Trimming took off 0 bases at V and 10 bases at J, with 11 bases between the two ends. As DNA, the CDR3 is TGTGCCAGCAGCGTAGACTTTGGGCGCGAGCAGTTCTTC. Protein product: CASSVDFGREQFF.

The gene calls are TRBV7-6 and TRBJ2-1; 8 nucleotides align to TRBD2. The CDR3 totals 19 residues. Per the germline V gene, CDR1 is SGHVS and CDR2 is FNYEAQ. Trimming removed 1 base from V and 3 bases from J; junction bases left unmatched: 14. Written as DNA, the CDR3 is TGTGCCAGCAGCTTAGAAAGGGTTAGCGGGGAGGGATACTACAATGAGCAGTTCTTC. Its translation is CASSLERVSGEGYYNEQFF.

The rearrangement joins TRBV7-3 to TRBJ2-1; D is undetermined. V gave up 2 bases and J gave up 10 bases, with 12 bases separating them. CDR1 and CDR2 from the germline V gene are SGHTA and FQGTGA. The CDR3 spans 13 residues. The CDR3 region is CASSLPPADEQFF. Here the CDR3 DNA reads TGTGCCAGCAGCTTACCCCCTGCGGACGAGCAGTTCTTC.

This sequence joins TRBV4-2 and TRBJ2-4; D gene uncertain. The end of the DNA is better explained by TRBJ2-7, so the J call may be wrong. The CDR3 covers 16 residues. Germline CDR1 LGHNA, CDR2 YNFKEQ. CDR3 protein: CASSQDSGQTDDEQYF. CDR3 DNA sequence: TGTGCCAGCAGCCAAGATTCAGGTCAAACAGACGACGAGCAGTACTTC.

The table lists this clonotype with a few counts. This chain connects TRBV25-1 to TRBJ2-7; D gene unclear. The V gene lost 1 base and the J gene lost 3 bases, with 16 bases spanning the gap. This CDR3 has 16 residues. Germline V lookup: CDR1 MGHDK, CDR2 SYGVNS. The CDR3, as DNA: TGTGCCAGCAGTGAATCGAGGAGAACCTTCAACTACGAGCAGTACTTC. Translated, it gives CASSESRRTFNYEQYF.

This clonotype has a single count. The rearrangement links TRBV6-6 to TRBJ1-2; D not certain. The CDR3 consists of 13 residues. Trimming stripped 6 bases from V and 2 bases from J, with 10 bases between. Germline V gives CDR1 MNHNY, CDR2 SVGAGI (reference sequence). This CDR3 reads CASRRPENYGYTF. The CDR3, as DNA: TGTGCCAGCAGACGGCCCGAGAACTATGGCTACACCTTC.

V gene TRBV6-2 or TRBV6-3 combines with J gene TRBJ2-5, with D hard to call. The J call is in doubt because the DNA end fits TRBJ2-4 better. Looked up from germline, CDR1 is MNHEY and CDR2 is SVGEGT. This CDR3 contains 14 residues. CDR3 bases: TGTGCCAGCAGCTTTCGACGGAATCAAAACATTCAGTACTTC. It is translated as CASSFRRNQNIQYF.

The count of this clonotype is one. J is TRBJ2-5 and V is TRBV15; D gene uncertain. Germline V gives CDR1 LNHNV, CDR2 YYDKDF (reference sequence). V was clipped by 1 base and J by 1 base, with 10 bases between them. There are 15 residues in the CDR3. CDR3 protein: CATSRVMGSQETQYF. As DNA, the CDR3 is TGTGCCACCAGCAGAGTAATGGGTAGCCAAGAGACCCAGTACTTC.

The rearrangement uses TRBV6-2 or TRBV6-3 and TRBJ2-5, with TRBD1 matching 7 bases. The tail of the sequence fits TRBJ2-7 better, so the J call may be wrong. Germline CDR1 is MNHEY and CDR2 is SVGEGT. The CDR3 covers 14 residues. The chain's CDR3 is CASSHSTGVHEQYF. CDR3 bases: TGTGCCAGCAGTCATAGTACAGGGGTCCACGAGCAGTACTTC.

The J gene is TRBJ2-7, the V gene TRBV9; 8 bases agree with TRBD2. Germline CDR1 reads SGDLS; CDR2 reads YYNGEE. The V gene end was trimmed by 3 bases and the J gene end by 4 bases; junction bases not matched to a gene: 6. The CDR3 is 14 residues long. CDR3 nucleotide sequence: TGTGCCAGCAGCGGACGGGGGGGCCCTTACGAGCAGTACTTC. Its protein is CASSGRGGPYEQYF. Drawing the rest from reference TRBV9 and TRBJ2-7, the complete variable domain is DSGVTQTPKHLITATGQRVTLRCSPRSGDLSVYWYQQSLDQGLQFLIQYYNGEERAKGNILERFSAQQFPDLHSELNLSSLELGDSALYFCASSGRGGPYEQYFGPGTRLTVT.